A selection of T cell receptor beta chains follows, all from one sample in a study of OX40 agonist ivuxolimab in advanced cancers. This table comes from immunoSEQ multiplex PCR, and its TCRdb copy is limited to in-frame clones, with some not included. The table shows 50,000 to 65,000 clones, with over 80% occurring only once. The sample was CD4+ or CD8+ T cells sorted from blood, taken in a trial of the OX40 agonist ivuxolimab. The receptors were sampled from an adult with an advanced solid tumor such as melanoma, head and neck, liver or kidney cancer. Both conserved end residues are part of each CDR3. D genes are given only for firm matches. Expanded clones get a size class; other rows say once, few or many, or leave the size out.

>NA|TRBJ2-1|TRBV25-1|TRBD1
TGTGCCAGCAGTGGCGTCCGGGACAGGGGAAACAATGAGCAGTTCTTC
CASSGVRDRGNNEQFF
>few|TRBJ2-6|TRBV6-6|NA
TGTGCCAGCTCCCTCTCTGGGGCCAACGTCCTGACTTTC
CASSLSGANVLTF
>NA|TRBJ1-5|TRBV21-1|NA
TGTGCCAGCAGCAAAGCGCTTTCGGGACAGGGGGTTCATAGCAATCAGCCCCAGCATTTT
CASSKALSGQGVHSNQPQHF
>NA|TRBJ2-1|TRBV28|TRBD2
TGTGCCAGCAACCGTGGGACTAGCTACAATGAGCAGTTCTTC
CASNRGTSYNEQFF
>NA|TRBJ1-1|TRBV10-1|NA
TGCGCCAGCAGTGCCGTACAGGGAGGCCACGCTGAAGCTTTCTTT
CASSAVQGGHAEAFF
>NA|TRBJ1-5|TRBV2|NA
TGTGCCAGCAGTGACAGGGTGGTATTTAGCAATCAGCCCCAGCATTTT
CASSDRVVFSNQPQHF
>NA|TRBJ2-1|TRBV27|NA
TGTGCCAGCAGTTTTACCAACGGTGAGCAGTTCTTC
CASSFTNGEQFF
>NA|TRBJ2-5|TRBV5-1|NA
TGCGCCAGCAGCTTGGTCCAAGAGACCCAGTACTTC
CASSLVQETQYF
>few|TRBJ2-7|TRBV2|NA
TGTGCCAGCAACTCGGGACTCGCAACCGGGGAGCAGTACTTC
CASNSGLATGEQYF
>once|TRBJ1-1|TRBV4-1|NA
TGCGCCAGCAGCCTAAATCCTTCAGCCGTTGGCACTGAAGCTTTCTTT
CASSLNPSAVGTEAFF
>NA|TRBJ1-2|TRBV5-1|NA
TGCGCCAGCAGCACCGGGACTCCCGGCAACTATGGCTACACCTTC
CASSTGTPGNYGYTF
>NA|TRBJ1-2|TRBV6-6|NA
TGTGCCAGCAGTCCCCAGGGGTCCAGTCCAAATGGCTACACCTTC
CASSPQGSSPNGYTF
>NA|TRBJ2-6|TRBV6-6|NA
TGTGCCAGCAGCTCCCGATCCAGCTCTGGGGCCAACGTCCTGACTTTC
CASSSRSSSGANVLTF
>NA|TRBJ1-2|TRBV6-6|NA
TGTGCCAGCAGTTCCCGACAGGATTTTGGCTACACCTTC
CASSSRQDFGYTF
>NA|TRBJ2-1|TRBV5-4|TRBD2
TGTGCCAGCAGCACATCTAGCGGGCCCTACAATGAGCAGTTCTTC
CASSTSSGPYNEQFF